One sample yielded the 10 T cell receptor beta chains listed below, sequenced in a study of identical twins. Each CDR3 protein gets one entry after TCRdb re-called the 5' RACE reads with MiXCR. The data show around 490,000 distinct CDR3 sequences, roughly 13% seen once. These sequences were also reported in another study, on yellow fever vaccine responses in identical twins.

The specimen sequenced was CD4+ T cells sorted from blood. The origin of the receptors is a woman under 30 in good health.

The V gene is TRBV7-3, the J gene TRBJ2-6; D is uncertain. V was shortened by 5 bases and J by 2 bases, with 10 bases between the two germline ends. CDR1 and CDR2 (germline): SGHTA, FQGTGA. The CDR3 has 15 residues. The CDR3 here is CASSNPPAGANVLTF. The DNA of the CDR3 is TGTGCCAGCAGCAACCCACCGGCTGGGGCCAACGTCCTGACTTTC.

This chain links TRBV5-5 with TRBJ1-1; D gene unclear. Trimming took 4 bases from V and 3 from J, leaving 19 bases between them. CDR3 length equals 16 residues. Germline-derived CDR1 and CDR2 are SGHKS and YYEKEE (reference sequence). The CDR3, as DNA: TGTGCCAGCAGCCCTCTCGGTTCTACGAGAGACACTGAAGCTTTCTTT. It is translated as CASSPLGSTRDTEAFF. Filled out from reference TRBV5-5 and TRBJ1-1, the complete variable domain reads DAGVTQSPTHLIKTRGQQVTLRCSPISGHKSVSWYQQVLGQGPQFIFQYYEKEERGRGNFPDRFSARQFPNYSSELNVNALLLGDSALYLCASSPLGSTRDTEAFFGQGTRLTVV.

This clonotype was detected a few times. DNA for the CDR3: TGTGCCAGCAGGGACCGGCAAAACATTCAGTACTTC. It codes for CASRDRQNIQYF. The chain is built from TRBV3-1 and TRBJ2-4; D unresolved. The CDR3 totals 12 residues. The ends were cut back, 6 bases at V and 5 bases at J, with 8 bases in the middle. Germline V CDR1 and CDR2: LGHDT, YNNKEL (reference sequence).

The chain recombines TRBV4-2 with TRBJ2-7, with unresolved D. Between the trimmed V and J ends, which lost 1 base and 2 bases, there was a span of 6 bases. CDR1 LGHNA and CDR2 YNFKEQ come from the germline V gene. The CDR3 loop spans 13 amino acids. The CDR3 is CASSQVGTYEQYF. The CDR3 DNA follows: TGTGCCAGCAGCCAAGTTGGGACCTACGAGCAGTACTTC.

This clonotype was seen many times. CDR3: CASSLKDRTEQYF. CDR3 in DNA: TGTGCCAGCTCATTAAAGGACAGGACAGAGCAGTACTTC. V and J are TRBV18 and TRBJ2-7; the match to TRBD1 covers 7 bases. Germline V CDR1 and CDR2: KGHSH, LQKENI. V trimming: 5 bases; J trimming: 7 bases; junction bases outside the gene matches: 8. The CDR3 length is 13 residues. Filled out from reference TRBV18 and TRBJ2-7, the complete variable domain reads NAGVMQNPRHLVRRRGQEARLRCSPMKGHSHVYWYRQLPEEGLKFMVYLQKENIIDESGMPKERFSAEFPKEGPSILRIQQVVRGDSAAYFCASSLKDRTEQYFGPGTRLTVT.

This chain uses TRBV11-2 with TRBJ2-1; the D call may be TRBD1 or TRBD2 (5 bases each). In germline, CDR1 is SGHAT, CDR2 FQNNGV. The CDR3 is 16 residues long. V was pared by 6 bases and J by 0 bases, with 15 bases between. In DNA form, the CDR3 reads TGTGCCAGCAGTCGGGGACCCCCGACCTCCTACAATGAGCAGTTCTTC. Amino acids: CASSRGPPTSYNEQFF. The whole variable domain, remainder taken from reference TRBV11-2 and TRBJ2-1, is EAGVAQSPRYKIIEKRQSVAFWCNPISGHATLYWYQQILGQGPKLLIQFQNNGVVDDSQLPKDRFSAERLKGVDSTLKIQPAKLEDSAVYLCASSRGPPTSYNEQFFGPGTRLTVL.

The chain is built from TRBV6-5 and TRBJ1-1; 8 nucleotides line up with TRBD1. The CDR3 consists of 13 residues. The V segment lost 2 bases and the J segment 5 bases; nucleotides outside the gene matches: 1. Germline loops: CDR1 MNHEY, CDR2 SVGAGI. Written as DNA, the CDR3 is TGTGCCAGCAGTTACGACAGGGGTACTGAAGCTTTCTTT. It specifies CASSYDRGTEAFF.

V usage is TRBV28 and J usage is TRBJ2-1, with 8 positions matching TRBD2. Trimming removed 4 bases from V and 6 bases from J; junction bases left unmatched: 8. Germline V gene data show CDR1 as MDHEN and CDR2 as SYDVKM. This CDR3 spans 15 amino acids. The chain's CDR3 is CASSSLGGGINEQFF. Written as DNA, the CDR3 is TGTGCCAGCAGTTCCCTCGGCGGGGGGATCAATGAGCAGTTCTTC.

Only a few counts were recorded for this clonotype. This chain links TRBV10-1 with TRBJ2-7; possible D gene TRBD2, 6 bases. Trimming cost V 6 bases and J 2 bases, with 23 bases left between them. The CDR3 covers 17 residues. The germline V gene has CDR1 WNHNN and CDR2 SYGVQD (reference sequence). CDR3 sequence (DNA): TGCGCCAGCAGGCCAACCGTGACGAGCGGGCGCACCTACGAGCAGTACTTC. Translating it yields CASRPTVTSGRTYEQYF.

This clonotype was seen a handful of times. The rearrangement uses TRBV7-2 and TRBJ2-2; 7 positions agree with TRBD2. The CDR3 covers 17 residues. V gave up 2 bases and J gave up 6 bases; unmatched junction bases: 12. In germline, CDR1 is SGHTA, CDR2 FQGNSA. CDR3 DNA: TGTGCCAGCAGCTTACGTCTCAAGCGGGAAGACCCCGGGGAGCTGTTTTTT. Protein product: CASSLRLKREDPGELFF.